This is a list of T cell receptor beta chains from one sample in a study of cytomegalovirus exposure and HLA in healthy donors. Generated by immunoSEQ multiplex PCR, the TCRdb table keeps only in-frame clones and is missing some. The table lists roughly 180,000 clones, over 70% of them singletons. Sequencing input: PBMCs. Source of these receptors: a man aged 18-30 years in good health and CMV-seronegative. CDR3s include the opening cysteine and the closing phenylalanine or tryptophan. Fields, in order: CDR3 protein, J gene, D gene, V gene. D genes are given only for firm matches.

CASSLLQGAGETQYF,TRBJ2-5,NA,TRBV7-2
CASSSSLTEAFF,TRBJ1-1,NA,TRBV11-2
CASSLSGRNTEAFF,TRBJ1-1,NA,TRBV7-3
CASSLRQSSSGANVLTF,TRBJ2-6,NA,TRBV4-1
CASSQGTGDGNTIYF,TRBJ1-3,TRBD1,TRBV4-3
CASSLVGQFGNQPQHF,TRBJ1-5,NA,TRBV7-8
CSVGDRGLYGYTF,TRBJ1-2,TRBD1,TRBV29-1
CASRSGGNTEAFF,TRBJ1-1,NA,TRBV7-2
CASSLGRDRYTEAFF,TRBJ1-1,NA,TRBV19
CASSVATSGTYNEQFF,TRBJ2-1,TRBD2,TRBV9
CASSPLRGGRETQYF,TRBJ2-5,TRBD2,TRBV5-1
CASSQVQGRGLSYEQYF,TRBJ2-7,TRBD1,TRBV4-2
CASSQEAGYSNQPQHF,TRBJ1-5,NA,TRBV4-3
CSQWAGGSDTQYF,TRBJ2-3,TRBD2,TRBV29-1
CASREKIGAYEQYF,TRBJ2-7,NA,TRBV6-1
CASSYDPRRPTGELFF,TRBJ2-2,NA,TRBV6-5
CASSGGPDRNYGYTF,TRBJ1-2,TRBD1,TRBV5-4
CASTEWGHEAFF,TRBJ1-1,NA,TRBV19
CASSKRRDQPQHF,TRBJ1-5,NA,TRBV9
CASSERGVYSEQYF,TRBJ2-7,NA,TRBV6-1
CASRRGTREGNSPLHF,TRBJ1-6,NA,TRBV9
CSVAGSDSGAYYEQYF,TRBJ2-7,TRBD2,TRBV29-1
CASSPGQQTNEKLFF,TRBJ1-4,TRBD1,TRBV18
CASRAGGETGELFF,TRBJ2-2,TRBD2,TRBV9
CASSYADREAFF,TRBJ1-1,NA,TRBV6-6
CAWDRSNTGELFF,TRBJ2-2,NA,TRBV30
CASSFRLEDFQETQYF,TRBJ2-5,NA,TRBV13
CASSQGLLYEQYF,TRBJ2-7,NA,TRBV4-3
CASGLVPGGEQYF,TRBJ2-7,TRBD2,TRBV12-5
CASSQKGTSGGAETQYF,TRBJ2-5,TRBD2,TRBV4-2
CASSLVGGASGNTIYF,TRBJ1-3,NA,TRBV5-1
CASSGLAGVLYEQYF,TRBJ2-7,TRBD2,TRBV5-6
CASSDSGTGVLYEQFF,TRBJ2-1,TRBD1,TRBV6-4
CASGGSTEAFF,TRBJ1-1,NA,TRBV7-9
CAWSVFTHTEAFF,TRBJ1-1,NA,TRBV30
CASNGQHHSYGYTF,TRBJ1-2,NA,TRBV10-1
CASSLGLAVYNEQFF,TRBJ2-1,TRBD2,TRBV7-2
CASSLGATGETQYF,TRBJ2-5,NA,TRBV5-1
CASSKRQGVVEAFF,TRBJ1-1,TRBD1,TRBV7-2
CASSLISRTDTQYF,TRBJ2-3,NA,TRBV27
CASMYGLAGGQQYF,TRBJ2-7,TRBD2,TRBV7-2
CASSYGPQVVDTEAFF,TRBJ1-1,NA,TRBV6-6
CASSLRAGQGPGYTF,TRBJ1-2,TRBD1,TRBV5-4
CASSQGRGANTGELFF,TRBJ2-2,NA,TRBV4-2
CASSPLALGQGKKAFF,TRBJ1-1,TRBD1,TRBV18
CASGRDSQYF,TRBJ2-3,TRBD2,TRBV25-1
CASSYSPLLVDTQYF,TRBJ2-3,NA,TRBV6-5
CASSPLVEASTGELFF,TRBJ2-2,NA,TRBV27